A single sample gave rise to the 26 T cell receptor beta chains below, sequenced in a study of T cells after yellow fever vaccination. One entry per CDR3 protein, called by TCRdb with MiXCR from the 5' RACE reads. Of around 310,000 distinct CDR3 sequences listed, around 4.3% were seen once; the top ten hold 19%. The specimen was PBMCs, collected 15 days after the yellow fever booster vaccination. The source is a man aged 18 to 29 who received the YFV17D yellow fever vaccine.

This clonotype has a handful of counts. This chain uses TRBV14 with TRBJ2-1; weak D call: TRBD2 (6 bases). This CDR3 has 12 residues. Germline loops: CDR1 SGHDN, CDR2 FVKESK. V dropped 3 bases and J dropped 10 bases, with 10 bases sitting between them. The CDR3 nucleotides are TGTGCCAGCAGCCAGTGGGGGGACGAGCAGTTCTTC. Its protein product is CASSQWGDEQFF.

This clonotype was detected a few times. This chain uses TRBV5-1 with TRBJ2-7; D ambiguous. Germline assignment: CDR1 SGHRS and CDR2 YFSETQ. The CDR3 is made up of 13 amino acids. V was clipped by 4 bases and J by 6 bases, with 14 bases between them. The chain's CDR3 is CASSSPDAREQYF. For the CDR3, the DNA is TGCGCCAGCAGCAGCCCGGACGCCCGCGAGCAGTACTTC.

This sequence joins TRBV7-9 and TRBJ1-2; D gene unclear. This CDR3 spans 13 amino acids. V lost 5 bases and J lost 8, with 15 bases in between. The germline V gene encodes CDR1 SEHNR and CDR2 FQNEAQ (reference sequence). CDR3 residues: CASSRAALVGYTF. CDR3 DNA: TGTGCCAGCAGCAGAGCCGCCCTTGTAGGCTACACCTTC.

This chain links TRBV10-3 with TRBJ1-5; the D is unclear. Trimming removed 6 bases at V and 6 bases at J, with 12 bases between. This CDR3 has 13 amino acids. From germline, CDR1 is ENHRY and CDR2 SYGVKD. The CDR3 DNA reads as TGTGCCATCAGGTCTGAGGAGGGTCAGCCCCAGCATTTT. It is translated as CAIRSEEGQPQHF.

This clonotype showed up just a few times. This chain uses TRBV5-5 with TRBJ1-6; possible D gene TRBD1, 5 bases. Germline lookup yields CDR1 SGHKS and CDR2 YYEKEE (reference sequence). The germline V and J ends were trimmed by 5 bases and 6 bases, with 18 bases remaining between them. This CDR3 has 16 residues. The CDR3 region is CASSYLQDLANSPLHF. In DNA, the CDR3 is TGTGCCAGCAGTTATCTACAGGATTTAGCTAATTCACCCCTCCACTTT.

In regard to this clonotype: The junction shows a germline mismatch at one end, possibly a read error. The V call is TRBV24-1, the J call TRBJ1-4; D possibly corresponds to TRBD1 (5 bases). CDR3 length: 15 amino acids. Germline V gene data show CDR1 as KGHDR and CDR2 as SFDVKD. The CDR3 is CATSDYWGENEKLIF. For the CDR3, the DNA is TGTGCCACCAGTGATTATTGGGGGGAGAATGAAAAACTGATTTTT.

In this sample, this clonotype turned up many times. V gene TRBV7-9 combines with J gene TRBJ2-7; D is unclear. Per germline, CDR1 SEHNR and CDR2 FQNEAQ (reference sequence). CDR3 size: 15 residues. Trimming stripped 4 bases from V and 0 bases from J, with 13 bases between. The chain's CDR3 is CASSSLRRSSYEQYF. The CDR3, as DNA: TGTGCCAGCAGCTCTCTCAGGCGCAGCTCCTACGAGCAGTACTTC.

This clonotype was counted at least ten times. The chain couples TRBV3-2 to TRBJ1-1; TRBD1, the table's D call, lacks a check against the DNA. TRBV3-2 is deemed a pseudogene. The CDR3 is 8 residues long. This chain's CDR3 is CASKGAFF. For the CDR3, the DNA is TGTGCCAGCAAGGGGGCTTTCTTT.

This clonotype was detected a few times. This sequence joins TRBV7-2 and TRBJ2-6; 9 bases match TRBD1. The V gene's germline CDR1 is SGHTA and CDR2 FQGNSA. The V and J ends lost 5 bases and 3 bases, in that order; junction bases with no gene match: 8. This CDR3 is 17 amino acids long. The CDR3 coding sequence is TGTGCCAGCAGCCGAAACACAGGGGGCGTTGGGGCCAACGTCCTGACTTTC. Amino acid sequence: CASSRNTGGVGANVLTF. The variable domain in full, with the rest retrieved from reference TRBV7-2 and TRBJ2-6, is GAGVSQSPSNKVTEKGKDVELRCDPISGHTALYWYRQSLGQGLEFLIYFQGNSAPDKSGLPSDRFSAERTGGSVSTLTIQRTQQEDSAVYLCASSRNTGGVGANVLTFGAGSRLTVL.

The rearrangement joins TRBV29-1 to TRBJ1-1; the D gene is possibly TRBD1 (6 bases). The length of the CDR3 is 12 residues. The V and J ends lost 5 bases and 6 bases respectively, with 13 bases between them. The germline CDR1 and CDR2 sequences are SQVTM and ANQGSEA. The CDR3, as DNA: TGCAGCGTTTACAGGGTGTCAGCTGAAGCTTTCTTT. It is translated as CSVYRVSAEAFF.

The V call is TRBV4-1, the J call TRBJ2-3; 11 bases match TRBD2. V trimming: 2 bases; J trimming: 1 base; junction bases outside the gene matches: 5. Germline CDR1 reads MGHRA; CDR2 reads YSYEKL. The CDR3 loop spans 17 amino acids. The CDR3 reads CASSQPLLAGGTDTQYF. The CDR3 region has the DNA TGCGCCAGCAGCCAACCGCTACTAGCGGGGGGCACAGATACGCAGTATTTT.

The table lists this clonotype with a few counts. V usage is TRBV5-1 and J usage is TRBJ2-2; the match to TRBD2 covers 8 bases. This CDR3 contains 16 residues. V trimming: 4 bases; J trimming: 5 bases; junction bases outside the gene matches: 10. Looked up from germline, CDR1 is SGHRS and CDR2 is YFSETQ. CDR3 protein: CASSMAGGVYTGELFF. DNA for the CDR3: TGCGCCAGCAGCATGGCGGGGGGCGTCTATACCGGGGAGCTGTTTTTT.

This clonotype was detected only a few times. This chain joins TRBV7-2 and TRBJ1-1, with TRBD1 matching over 12 bases. The germline CDR1 and CDR2 sequences are SGHTA and FQGNSA. CDR3 length: 17 residues. Trimming took 4 bases from V and 0 from J; bases not matched to a gene: 6. CDR3 residues: CASSYRDRGLMNTEAFF. Here the CDR3 DNA reads TGTGCCAGCAGCTACCGGGACAGGGGGCTGATGAACACTGAAGCTTTCTTT. The full variable domain, in which reference TRBV7-2 and TRBJ1-1 provide the parts outside the CDR3, is GAGVSQSPSNKVTEKGKDVELRCDPISGHTALYWYRQSLGQGLEFLIYFQGNSAPDKSGLPSDRFSAERTGGSVSTLTIQRTQQEDSAVYLCASSYRDRGLMNTEAFFGQGTRLTVV.

This clonotype has a count of ten or more. This chain uses TRBV7-9 with TRBJ1-1; D may be TRBD1 (5 bases). Germline loops: CDR1 SEHNR, CDR2 FQNEAQ (reference sequence). This CDR3 spans 12 amino acids. V dropped 5 bases and J dropped 9 bases, with 13 bases sitting between them. CDR3 protein: CASSEGGAQAFF. The CDR3 coding sequence is TGTGCCAGCAGCGAAGGTGGGGCACAAGCTTTCTTT. The full variable domain, in which reference TRBV7-9 and TRBJ1-1 provide the parts outside the CDR3, is DTGVSQNPRHKITKRGQNVTFRCDPISEHNRLYWYRQTLGQGPEFLTYFQNEAQLEKSRLLSDRFSAERPKGSFSTLEIQRTEQGDSAMYLCASSEGGAQAFFGQGTRLTVV.

This clonotype showed up many times. The J gene is TRBJ1-5, the V gene TRBV6-2 or TRBV6-3; a weak D match, TRBD1 (6 bases). The CDR3 is 15 amino acids. The germline V and J ends were trimmed by 5 bases and 1 base, with 12 bases remaining between them. Looked up from germline, CDR1 is MNHEY and CDR2 is SVGEGT. In DNA, the CDR3 is TGTGCCAGCAGTGTACAGGGACGGAGCAATCAGCCCCAGCATTTT. Translation: CASSVQGRSNQPQHF.

This clonotype appeared many times. V and J are TRBV7-3 and TRBJ2-3; D assignment may be TRBD1 or TRBD2 (6 bases each). The germline CDR1 and CDR2 sequences are SGHTA and FQGTGA. CDR3 length equals 15 residues. V was clipped by 3 bases and J by 2 bases, with 12 bases between them. For the CDR3, the DNA is TGTGCCAGCAGCTTGATCGGGGGCCTCACAGATACGCAGTATTTT. Amino acids: CASSLIGGLTDTQYF. The full variable domain, completed using reference TRBV7-3 and TRBJ2-3, is GAGVSQTPSNKVTEKGKYVELRCDPISGHTALYWYRQSLGQGPEFLIYFQGTGAADDSGLPNDRFFAVRPEGSVSTLKIQRTERGDSAVYLCASSLIGGLTDTQYFGPGTRLTVL.

CDR3 in DNA: TGTGCCAGCAGCTCAAGAGGGGGATATGGGGGAAGGAGCAATCAGCCCCAGCATTTT. Encoded protein: CASSSRGGYGGRSNQPQHF. This sequence joins TRBV7-8 and TRBJ1-5, with D possibly matching TRBD1 (6 bases). CDR3 size: 19 residues. The germline V and J ends were trimmed by 4 bases and 1 base, with 23 bases remaining between them. Germline-derived CDR1 and CDR2 are SGHVS and FQNEAQ.

This clonotype has ten or more counts. The chain combines TRBV7-2 with TRBJ2-2; unclear D gene. V lost 5 bases and J 6 bases, leaving 19 bases between the germline ends. Germline CDR1 SGHTA, CDR2 FQGNSA. This CDR3 has 16 residues. The CDR3 region has the DNA TGTGCCAGCAGCCCTATGTCGGCCTCCACATCCGGGGAGCTGTTTTTT. This gives the protein CASSPMSASTSGELFF. Full variable domain (outside the CDR3, taken from reference TRBV7-2 and TRBJ2-2): GAGVSQSPSNKVTEKGKDVELRCDPISGHTALYWYRQSLGQGLEFLIYFQGNSAPDKSGLPSDRFSAERTGGSVSTLTIQRTQQEDSAVYLCASSPMSASTSGELFFGEGSRLTVL.

The chain combines TRBV7-8 with TRBJ2-1; 10 nucleotides agree with TRBD1. Germline-derived CDR1 and CDR2 are SGHVS and FQNEAQ. CDR3 length: 16 residues. V lost 1 base and J lost 5; bases outside the gene matches: 5. The chain's CDR3 is CASSLGDRGSHNEQFF. In nucleotides, the CDR3 is TGTGCCAGCAGCTTAGGGGACAGGGGATCCCACAATGAGCAGTTCTTC.

This clonotype was picked up many times. V and J are TRBV7-9 and TRBJ2-2, with TRBD2 matching over 15 bases. V lost 4 bases and J lost 2; bases outside the gene matches: 5. Germline V gene data show CDR1 as SEHNR and CDR2 as FQNEAQ (reference sequence). This CDR3 region has 18 residues. In nucleotides, the CDR3 is TGTGCCAGCAGCTACGGACTAGCGGGGGGGCGAAACACCGGGGAGCTGTTTTTT. This gives the protein CASSYGLAGGRNTGELFF.

This clonotype turned up a few times. The chain employs TRBV7-8 and TRBJ2-3; D may correspond to TRBD1 or TRBD2 (6 bases each). CDR1 and CDR2 (germline): SGHVS, FQNEAQ. There are 16 residues in the CDR3. The V end was cut by 1 base, the J end by 5 bases, with 16 bases between. The chain's CDR3 is CASSLVGGGRGDTQYF. Here the CDR3 DNA reads TGTGCCAGCAGCTTAGTAGGAGGGGGACGGGGAGATACGCAGTATTTT.

This clonotype came up a few times. The chain combines TRBV7-2 with TRBJ1-4; TRBD1 might be the D (6 bases). Germline CDR1 is SGHTA and CDR2 is FQGNSA. V was clipped by 5 bases and J by 0 bases, with 10 bases between them. The CDR3 sequence is 15 residues long. This CDR3 reads CASSLQGSTNEKLFF. The DNA of the CDR3 is TGTGCCAGCAGCCTACAGGGCTCAACTAATGAAAAACTGTTTTTT.

This clonotype came up many times. The genes are TRBV24-1 and TRBJ2-2, with 9 nucleotides matching TRBD1. The trim removed 3 bases at V and 5 bases at J, leaving 9 bases unmatched. Germline-derived CDR1 and CDR2 are KGHDR and SFDVKD. The CDR3 sequence is 17 residues long. In DNA form, the CDR3 reads TGTGCCACCAGTGATGCTAGGACAGGGGATAGGACCGGGGAGCTGTTTTTT. Translated: CATSDARTGDRTGELFF.

Many counts were recorded for this clonotype. The chain recombines TRBV7-3 with TRBJ2-7; 10 bases map to TRBD1. The J segment lost 5 bases and the V segment lost 4 bases, leaving 5 bases of the junction unmatched. The CDR3 runs to 14 residues. The germline CDR1 and CDR2 sequences are SGHTA and FQGTGA. The CDR3 DNA reads as TGTGCCAGCAGCTCCGGGACAGGGGTGCACGAGCAGTACTTC. As protein: CASSSGTGVHEQYF.

In the case of this clonotype: This sequence may be a read error, since a much larger clone differs from it by one base. The rearrangement links TRBV7-9 to TRBJ2-2; possibly TRBD2 for D (6 bases). Germline V gene sequence: CDR1 SEHNR, CDR2 FQNEAQ (reference sequence). This CDR3 has 14 residues. Trimming cost V 9 bases and J 9 bases, with 20 bases left between them. In DNA form, the CDR3 reads TGTGCCAGAAGCCGGGACTCAGTGGTGCGGGAGCTGTTTTTT. It specifies CARSRDSVVRELFF.

This clonotype has at least ten counts. This chain joins TRBV12-5 and TRBJ2-5; 9 bases align to TRBD1. V trimming: 0 bases; J trimming: 5 bases; junction bases outside the gene matches: 4. The V gene's germline CDR1 is LGHNT and CDR2 FRNRAP. There are 15 residues in the CDR3. CDR3 in DNA: TGTGCTAGTGGTTTGGTACAGGGGGCAGGGGAGACCCAGTACTTC. This gives the protein CASGLVQGAGETQYF.